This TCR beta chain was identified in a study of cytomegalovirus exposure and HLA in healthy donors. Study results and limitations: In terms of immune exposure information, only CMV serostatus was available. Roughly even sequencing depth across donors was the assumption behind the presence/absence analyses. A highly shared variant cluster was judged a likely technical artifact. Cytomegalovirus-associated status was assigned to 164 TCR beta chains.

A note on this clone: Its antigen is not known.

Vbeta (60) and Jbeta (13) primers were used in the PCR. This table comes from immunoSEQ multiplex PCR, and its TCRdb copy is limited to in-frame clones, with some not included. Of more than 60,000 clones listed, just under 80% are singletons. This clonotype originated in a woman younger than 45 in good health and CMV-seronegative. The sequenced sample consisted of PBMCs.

The chain's CDR3 is CASSLSGRDEQYF. The CDR3 nucleotides read TGTGCCAGCAGCTTATCAGGGCGCGACGAGCAGTACTTC. This rearrangement joins TRBV7-2 to TRBJ2-7, with D perhaps matching TRBD1 (5 bases). V was cut by 2 bases and J by 5 bases, with 10 bases left in between. Germline V gene data show CDR1 as SGHTA and CDR2 as FQGNSA. The CDR3 loop spans 13 amino acids. The whole variable domain, filled in from reference TRBV7-2 and TRBJ2-7, reads GAGVSQSPSNKVTEKGKDVELRCDPISGHTALYWYRQSLGQGLEFLIYFQGNSAPDKSGLPSDRFSAERTGGSVSTLTIQRTQQEDSAVYLCASSLSGRDEQYFGPGTRLTVT.